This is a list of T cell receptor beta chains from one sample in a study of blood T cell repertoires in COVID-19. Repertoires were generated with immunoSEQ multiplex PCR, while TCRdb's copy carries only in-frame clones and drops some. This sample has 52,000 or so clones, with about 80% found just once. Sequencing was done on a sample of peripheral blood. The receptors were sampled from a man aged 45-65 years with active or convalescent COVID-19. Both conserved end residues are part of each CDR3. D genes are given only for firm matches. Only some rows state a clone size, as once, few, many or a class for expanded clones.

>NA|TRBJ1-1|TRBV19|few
TGTGCCAGTAGTATAGCGGGAGGGAACACTGAAGCTTTCTTT
CASSIAGGNTEAFF
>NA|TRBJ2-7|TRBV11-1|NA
TGTGCCAGCAGCTCTTCAAGGAGAACGGGGTCAGGGCAGTACTTC
CASSSSRRTGSGQYF
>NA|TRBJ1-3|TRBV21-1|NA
TGTGCCAGCAGCAAGAGGGCAGACTACACCATATATTTT
CASSKRADYTIYF
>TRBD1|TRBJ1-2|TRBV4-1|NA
TGCGCCAGCAGCCAAGTAGCACCGGGACAGGGGTTTTATGGCTACACCTTC
CASSQVAPGQGFYGYTF
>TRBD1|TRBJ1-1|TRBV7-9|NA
TGTGCCAGCAGCCCGGACCAGGGGGACAACACTGAAGCTTTCTTT
CASSPDQGDNTEAFF
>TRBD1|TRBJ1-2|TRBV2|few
TGTGCCAGCAGTGCGGGAACAGGGGCCAGGGATGGCTACACCTTC
CASSAGTGARDGYTF
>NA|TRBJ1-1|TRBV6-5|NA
TGTGCCAGCAGTTACTTCCGGGGTGAAGCTTTCTTT
CASSYFRGEAFF
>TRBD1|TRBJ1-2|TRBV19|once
TGTGCCAGTAGCGACACCGGACAGGGCCCTAACTATGGCTACACCTTC
CASSDTGQGPNYGYTF
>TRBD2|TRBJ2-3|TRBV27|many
TGTGCCAGCAGTTTATATGCGGGAGCACCAGATACGCAGTATTTT
CASSLYAGAPDTQYF
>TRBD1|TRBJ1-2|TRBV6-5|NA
TGTGCCAGCAGTACAACAGGGGGCGGAGGCTACACCTTC
CASSTTGGGGYTF
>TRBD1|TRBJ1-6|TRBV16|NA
TGTGCCAGCAGCCCGGGACAGGGGAACTCACCCCTCCACTTT
CASSPGQGNSPLHF
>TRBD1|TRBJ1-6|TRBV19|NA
TGTGCCAGTAGTTCCAACGGGGGACAGGGGAGTTCACCCCTCCACTTT
CASSSNGGQGSSPLHF
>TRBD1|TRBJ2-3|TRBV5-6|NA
TGTGCCACCGGACAGGGATGGACTAGCACAGATACGCAGTATTTT
CATGQGWTSTDTQYF
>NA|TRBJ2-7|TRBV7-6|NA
TGTGCCAGCAGCTTAGATTCGGAGGGCGCCTACGAGCAGTACTTC
CASSLDSEGAYEQYF
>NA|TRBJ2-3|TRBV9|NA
TGTGCCAGCAGCGTAGCAGGCGGGGACACAGATACGCAGTATTTT
CASSVAGGDTDTQYF
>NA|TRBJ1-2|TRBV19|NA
TGTGCCAGTAGTATAGATCTGCAAGGGGGTGCTAACTATGGCTACACCTTC
CASSIDLQGGANYGYTF
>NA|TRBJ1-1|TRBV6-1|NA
TGTGCCAGCAGTGAACAGGGCGCCACTGAAGCTTTCTTT
CASSEQGATEAFF
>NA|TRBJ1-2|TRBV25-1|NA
TGTGCCAGCAGTGAACGCTCTGTTTACTTGGGCCGCTATGGCTACACCTTC
CASSERSVYLGRYGYTF
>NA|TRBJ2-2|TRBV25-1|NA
TGTGCCAGCACTGAGCGGGTCACCGGGGAGCTGTTTTTT
CASTERVTGELFF
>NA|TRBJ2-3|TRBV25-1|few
TGTGCCAGCCTTCAGGGGAACACAGATACGCAGTATTTT
CASLQGNTDTQYF
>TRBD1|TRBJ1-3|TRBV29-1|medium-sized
TGCAGCGTGACCCGGGACAGGGTTGGAAACACCATATATTTT
CSVTRDRVGNTIYF
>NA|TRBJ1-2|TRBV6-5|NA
TGTGCCAGCAGTCGGGAAACAGGGCGCAGCTACACCTTC
CASSRETGRSYTF
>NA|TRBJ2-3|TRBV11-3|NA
TGTGCCAGCAGCTCTACTAGTGCCGCAGATACGCAGTATTTT
CASSSTSAADTQYF
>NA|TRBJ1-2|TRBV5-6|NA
TGTGCCAGCAGCCCTGGACAGAACTATGGCTACACCTTC
CASSPGQNYGYTF
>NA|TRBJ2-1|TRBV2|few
TGTGCCAGCCTCTCCTACAATGAGCAGTTCTTC
CASLSYNEQFF
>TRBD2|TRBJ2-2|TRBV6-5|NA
TGTGCCAGTTTAGCGGGGGGTCCCGATTTCGGGGAGCTGTTTTTT
CASLAGGPDFGELFF
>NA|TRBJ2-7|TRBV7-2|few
TGTGCCAGCAGCTTAATCAGGGCCTACGAGCAGTACTTC
CASSLIRAYEQYF
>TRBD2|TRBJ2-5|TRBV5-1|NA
TGCGCCAGCAGCCAAGGGACTAGCGGTTTCCAAGAGACCCAGTACTTC
CASSQGTSGFQETQYF
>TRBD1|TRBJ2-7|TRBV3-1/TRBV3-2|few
TGTGCCACCCAGGGGGCGTCCTACGAGCAGTACTTC
CATQGASYEQYF
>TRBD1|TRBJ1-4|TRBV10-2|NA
TGCGCCAGCAGTGATAGGACAGGGGATAATGAAAAACTGTTTTTT
CASSDRTGDNEKLFF
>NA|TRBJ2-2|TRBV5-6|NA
TGTGCCAGCAGCTTTTCCCCATACACCGGGGAGCTGTTTTTT
CASSFSPYTGELFF
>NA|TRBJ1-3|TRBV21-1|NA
TGTGCCAGCAGCGAGGACTCTGGAAACACCATATATTTT
CASSEDSGNTIYF
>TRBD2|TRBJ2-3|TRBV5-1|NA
TGCGCCAGTGGATCGAACGGGGGGGACACAGATACGCAGTATTTT
CASGSNGGDTDTQYF
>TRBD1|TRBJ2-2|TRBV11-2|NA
TGTGCCAGCAGCTTTCTCACAGGGGGCACCGGGGAGCTGTTTTTT
CASSFLTGGTGELFF
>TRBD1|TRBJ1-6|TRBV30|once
TGTGCCTGGAGTCGACAGGGGACGAATAATTCACCCCTCCACTTT
CAWSRQGTNNSPLHF
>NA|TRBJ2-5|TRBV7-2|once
TGTGCCAGCAGCTTAGATTACATGACCCAGTACTTC
CASSLDYMTQYF
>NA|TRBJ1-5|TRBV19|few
TGTGCCAGTAGTCCATGGGTTGGACAGATCAATCAGCCCCAGCATTTT
CASSPWVGQINQPQHF
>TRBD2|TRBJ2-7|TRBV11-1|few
TGTGCCAGCAGCTCTCAACTAGCGGGAGGGGACGAGCAGTACTTC
CASSSQLAGGDEQYF
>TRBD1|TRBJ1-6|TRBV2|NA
TGTGCCAGCATCACCGGGACAGGAGTATCCTCCTATAATTCACCCCTCCACTTT
CASITGTGVSSYNSPLHF
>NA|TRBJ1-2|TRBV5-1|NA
TGCGCCAGCAGCCGGGTGTCGACCCGCGCCAACTATGGCTACACCTTC
CASSRVSTRANYGYTF
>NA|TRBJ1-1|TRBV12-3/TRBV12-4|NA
TGTGCCAGCAGTTTTGCAGGGAGGTCTGAAGCTTTCTTT
CASSFAGRSEAFF